This T cell receptor beta chain is drawn from a study of cytomegalovirus exposure and HLA in healthy donors. Study-wide context: Findings of an earlier analysis included roughly 120 million unique TCR beta sequences from roughly 200 million T cells. General study findings and limits: Published work reported that the classifier diagnosed cytomegalovirus status with high specificity and sensitivity.

13 Jbeta primers and 60 Vbeta primers were used for the PCR. Clones were sequenced by immunoSEQ multiplex PCR, and TCRdb holds only the in-frame ones, with some missing. The sample includes around 76,000 clones, under 80% of them seen just once. The J segment lost 6 bases and the V segment lost 3 bases, leaving 3 bases of the junction unmatched. The CDR3 is 14 residues long. The germline gives CDR1 MNHEY, CDR2 SVGAGI. Healthy people donating bone marrow made up the donors. Nominally healthy donors provided the samples, though records likely missed some immune exposures. This clone was seen a few times. Antigen unknown.

The rearrangement uses TRBV6-5 and TRBJ2-7; 12 bases are a match to TRBD1. Sequenced material: PBMCs. This sequence was found in a man aged 35 to 55 in good health and CMV-seronegative. The CDR3 bases are TGTGCCAGCAGTTATTGGGACAGGGGGCCCGAGCAGTACTTC. Protein product: CASSYWDRGPEQYF.